This T cell receptor beta chain was sequenced for a study of identifying expanded T cells in peripheral blood. Study findings and constraints: Differentially abundant clones: roughly 1.2 between replicates, just under 17 at roughly 15 days, approximately 18 at four.

Germline CDR1 reads LNHDA; CDR2 reads SQIVND (reference sequence). Trimming took 5 bases from V and 0 from J, leaving 13 bases between them. The CDR3 runs to 15 residues. To note about this clone: Its antigen is unidentified.

Collection occurred without any documented infections or immune events in donors. Clones were read by immunoSEQ multiplex PCR, and TCRdb kept only the in-frame ones, dropping some. The sample holds 80,000 to 90,000 clones, 75% to 90% seen once. This chain connects TRBV19 to TRBJ1-2, with D possibly TRBD1 on 5 matching bases. The sequence was collected from a person between 18 and 75 years old in good health. The specimen was blood. The CDR3 DNA reads as TGTGCCAGTAGTCCCCAGGGTGGAGCTAACTATGGCTACACCTTC. This gives the protein CASSPQGGANYGYTF.